This note documents a single T cell receptor (beta chain) sequence. Its antigen is as yet unknown. This CDR3 region has 14 residues. From germline, CDR1 is SEHNR and CDR2 FQNEAQ (reference sequence). The germline V and J ends were trimmed by 1 base and 7 bases, with 11 bases remaining between them. The data were obtained in a study of identical twins. One entry per CDR3 protein results from TCRdb running MiXCR on the 5' RACE reads. The sample contains 600,000 to 800,000 distinct CDR3 sequences, around 20% of which appear only once. The study's findings and limits: Insertions ran lower in abundant cord blood beta clonotypes, though not in memory repertoires.

These data also formed part of another study, on T cells expressing NK-cell markers. Per that paper: Eight donors were sequenced, of whom seven were HCMV-seropositive, while the remaining one was HCMV-seronegative. Among several donors, these clonotypes also ranked first in the CD3+CD56-NKG2C+ fraction.

The V and J genes are TRBV7-9 and TRBJ1-5; D unclear. This TCR was sampled from a woman aged 18-29 years in good health. Input material: PBMCs. CDR3 nucleotide sequence: TGTGCCAGCAGCTTAGATTCCAGGACCCAGCCCCAGCATTTT. Its translation: CASSLDSRTQPQHF.